Each of the 24 T cell receptor beta chains below was sequenced from the same sample in a study of CD8 T cells in Susac syndrome. RNA was extracted with the RNeasy kit, and a quantity of roughly 0.5 to 1 ug was reverse transcribed using random hexamers. Via MiXCR, TCRdb re-called the immunoSEQ multiplex PCR reads, giving one row per CDR3 protein. The table has some 130,000 distinct CDR3 sequences, 85% to 95% seen once. The specimen was CD8+ T cells from PBMCs. The receptors derive from a human donor with Susac syndrome.

Only one count was recorded for this clonotype. The J gene is TRBJ2-4, the V gene TRBV4-1; the D is unclear. V shed 0 bases and J shed 2 bases, with 14 bases lying between them. Per germline, CDR1 MGHRA and CDR2 YSYEKL. The CDR3 sequence is 17 residues long. The CDR3 coding sequence is TGCGCCAGCAGCCAAGATGAAGGTAGCAGGACCAAAAACATTCAGTACTTC. The encoded protein is CASSQDEGSRTKNIQYF.

V is TRBV5-4 and J is TRBJ2-7; tentatively, D is TRBD1 (5 bases). CDR3 length equals 14 residues. Trimming stripped 3 bases from V and 3 bases from J, with 13 bases between. Per germline, CDR1 SGHNT and CDR2 YYREEE (reference sequence). The CDR3 nucleotides read TGTGCCAGCAGCTCCAGGGATTTCCTCTACGAGCAGTACTTC. It specifies CASSSRDFLYEQYF.

This chain joins TRBV20-1 and TRBJ2-1; TRBD2 agrees at 7 bases. In germline, CDR1 is DFQATT, CDR2 SNEGSKA (reference sequence). Unmatched junction bases numbered 9, after V lost 3 bases and J lost 7 bases. This CDR3 is built from 14 residues. CDR3 nucleotide sequence: TGCAGTGCTAGGGGGCGGGAGAACGTAAATGAGCAGTTCTTC. Its translation: CSARGRENVNEQFF.

This chain connects TRBV12-3 or TRBV12-4 to TRBJ2-6, with 8 bases matching TRBD1. J was trimmed by 1 base and V by 3 bases; bases with no gene match: 17. CDR3 length: 21 amino acids. The CDR3 DNA is TGTGCCAGCAGTTTTGCACTCCCGGACAGGGTCACTTCTTCTGGGGCCAACGTCCTGACTTTC. Its translation: CASSFALPDRVTSSGANVLTF.

The V gene is TRBV14, the J gene TRBJ2-5; D is possibly TRBD1 (6 bases). Trimming took off 1 base at V and 5 bases at J, with 14 bases between the two ends. CDR1 SGHDN and CDR2 FVKESK come from the germline V gene. The CDR3 is made up of 15 amino acids. Here the CDR3 DNA reads TGTGCCAGCAGCCAAGCGGGACATTCCAGGGAGACCCAGTACTTC. This encodes CASSQAGHSRETQYF.

This chain joins TRBV7-8 and TRBJ2-1, with D possibly being TRBD1 (6 bases). This CDR3 comprises 15 residues. Between the trimmed V and J ends, which lost 6 bases and 7 bases, there was a span of 19 bases. Germline CDR1 SGHVS, CDR2 FQNEAQ. CDR3 nucleotide sequence: TGTGCCAGCAGGGATCTAGCACCGAGGGGGAATGAGCAGTTCTTC. It specifies CASRDLAPRGNEQFF.

CDR3 region: CASSPGTSGDNEQFF. The CDR3 nucleotides read TGTGCCAGCAGCCCCGGGACTAGCGGAGACAATGAGCAGTTCTTC. The chain combines TRBV5-6 with TRBJ2-1; the match to TRBD2 covers 11 bases. Looked up from germline, CDR1 is SGHDT and CDR2 is YYEEEE. The V segment lost 4 bases and the J segment 5 bases; nucleotides outside the gene matches: 5. The length of the CDR3 is 15 residues.

V and J are TRBV29-1 and TRBJ1-1; TRBD1 is a possible D gene (6 bases). The CDR3 has 17 amino acids. Germline-derived CDR1 and CDR2 are SQVTM and ANQGSEA. Trimming stripped 7 bases from V and 0 bases from J, with 24 bases between. This CDR3 is CSAHRAGAALMNTEAFF. CDR3 coding DNA: TGCAGCGCCCATCGGGCGGGGGCAGCGCTCATGAACACTGAAGCTTTCTTT.

V usage is TRBV20-1 and J usage is TRBJ2-5; D possibly matches TRBD1 or TRBD2 (6 bases each). Between the trimmed V and J ends, which lost 6 bases and 4 bases, there was a span of 21 bases. The CDR3 length is 15 residues. Germline assignment: CDR1 DFQATT and CDR2 SNEGSKA (reference sequence). CDR3 sequence reads: CSAAGGGTPSETQYF. The CDR3 bases are TGCAGTGCCGCCGGGGGCGGGACCCCCTCAGAGACCCAGTACTTC.

This chain connects TRBV15 to TRBJ2-1; D not resolved. V lost 2 bases, J lost 0 bases, and 17 bases lay in between. Germline assignment: CDR1 LNHNV and CDR2 YYDKDF (reference sequence). The CDR3 runs to 18 residues. The CDR3, as DNA: TGTGCCACCAGCAGATCCCTCAGTCCCACAAGCTCCTACAATGAGCAGTTCTTC. Protein: CATSRSLSPTSSYNEQFF. Drawing the rest from reference TRBV15 and TRBJ2-1, the complete variable domain is DAMVIQNPRYQVTQFGKPVTLSCSQTLNHNVMYWYQQKSSQAPKLLFHYYDKDFNNEADTPDNFQSRRPNTSFCFLDIRSPGLGDTAMYLCATSRSLSPTSSYNEQFFGPGTRLTVL.

This rearrangement joins TRBV2 to TRBJ2-2; D ambiguous. Trimming cost V 6 bases and J 5 bases, with 10 bases left between them. This CDR3 comprises 13 residues. The germline V gene encodes CDR1 SNHLY and CDR2 FYNNEI. The CDR3 reads CASSKVSTGELFF. CDR3 coding DNA: TGTGCCAGCAGCAAAGTTAGTACCGGGGAGCTGTTTTTT.

Here the CDR3 DNA reads TGTGCCAGCAGTTCCCGGGGGGTAGCGAATGAGCAGTTCTTC. As protein: CASSSRGVANEQFF. The rearrangement joins TRBV27 to TRBJ2-1; TRBD2 aligns across 7 bases. CDR3 size: 14 residues. J gave up 7 bases and V 4 bases, and 7 bases lay outside the gene matches. Germline V gene data show CDR1 as MNHEY and CDR2 as SMNVEV (reference sequence).

The chain recombines TRBV13 with TRBJ2-3; 7 bases agree with TRBD2. CDR3 size: 15 residues. V lost 4 bases and J lost 2; bases outside the gene matches: 6. The germline V gene has CDR1 PRHDT and CDR2 FYEKMQ (reference sequence). This CDR3 reads CASSSRKRDTDTQYF. The CDR3 region has the DNA TGTGCCAGCAGCTCAAGAAAGCGGGACACAGATACGCAGTATTTT.

This clonotype occurred once. The chain is built from TRBV7-6 and TRBJ2-7, with TRBD1 identical over 9 bases. Germline V gives CDR1 SGHVS, CDR2 FNYEAQ. CDR3 size: 14 residues. Trimming took 4 bases from V and 5 from J; bases not matched to a gene: 6. In nucleotides, the CDR3 is TGTGCCAGCAGCTCACAGGGGGCAAACGACGAGCAGTACTTC. This gives the protein CASSSQGANDEQYF.

The rearrangement uses TRBV2 and TRBJ2-1; D is undetermined. CDR3 size: 11 residues. Germline CDR1 and CDR2: SNHLY and FYNNEI. The V gene lost 1 base and the J gene lost 5 bases, with 0 bases spanning the gap. The CDR3 DNA follows: TGTGCCAGCAGTGAAGACAATGAGCAGTTCTTC. Residues: CASSEDNEQFF.

The chain uses TRBV18 and TRBJ1-1; possibly TRBD1 for D (5 bases). Germline-derived CDR1 and CDR2 are KGHSH and LQKENI. The CDR3 is 12 residues long. Trimming shortened V by 4 bases and J by 6 bases, and 9 bases separated the two germline ends. The CDR3 region has the DNA TGTGCCAGCTCACTGGGGGGGTCTGAAGCTTTCTTT. Translation: CASSLGGSEAFF.

The rearrangement uses TRBV12-3 or TRBV12-4 and TRBJ2-1; D is undetermined. The CDR3 sequence is 13 residues long. V dropped 2 bases and J dropped 6 bases, with 8 bases sitting between them. The DNA for the CDR3 is TGTGCCAGCAGTTTAACTCGAGCCAATGAGCAGTTCTTC. As protein: CASSLTRANEQFF.

This sequence joins TRBV5-1 and TRBJ2-7, with D possibly being TRBD1 or TRBD2 (5 bases each). The V end was cut by 0 bases, the J end by 5 bases, with 12 bases between. The CDR3 is 14 residues long. Per the germline V gene, CDR1 is SGHRS and CDR2 is YFSETQ. The CDR3 region is CASSLEGSPNEQYF. DNA for the CDR3: TGCGCCAGCAGCTTGGAGGGGAGCCCTAACGAGCAGTACTTC.

This chain joins TRBV12-3 or TRBV12-4 and TRBJ1-2; D unclear. This CDR3 contains 11 residues. Trimming stripped 6 bases from V and 8 bases from J, with 10 bases between. This CDR3 reads CASRGPRGYTF. The DNA for the CDR3 is TGTGCCAGCAGGGGCCCCCGGGGCTACACCTTC.

The chain recombines TRBV13 with TRBJ2-4; 7 bases agree with TRBD2. The CDR3 length is 12 residues. V lost 2 bases, J lost 12 bases, and 4 bases stayed unmatched. Germline CDR1 is PRHDT and CDR2 is FYEKMQ (reference sequence). The CDR3 DNA sequence: TGTGCCAGCAGCTTATGGGGGGGGACTCAGTACTTC. It specifies CASSLWGGTQYF.

CDR3 residues: CASRWETDSYNEQFF. CDR3 nucleotides: TGTGCCAGCAGGTGGGAGACCGACTCCTACAATGAGCAGTTCTTC. The chain links TRBV28 to TRBJ2-1; perhaps TRBD2 as D (5 bases). Deletions cut 6 bases from V and 0 bases from J, with 12 bases between. CDR3 size: 15 residues. From germline, CDR1 is MDHEN and CDR2 SYDVKM.

The chain employs TRBV29-1 and TRBJ2-5, with TRBD2 matching over 10 bases. The length of the CDR3 is 15 residues. The germline CDR1 and CDR2 sequences are SQVTM and ANQGSEA. With 6 bases clipped from V and 2 bases from J, the junction kept 9 bases outside the gene matches. DNA of the CDR3: TGCAGCGTAGATGGGACTAGCGACAGACAAGAGACCCAGTACTTC. Translating it yields CSVDGTSDRQETQYF.

V usage is TRBV6-1 and J usage is TRBJ1-1; D ambiguous. Per the germline V gene, CDR1 is MNHNS and CDR2 is SASEGT. The ends were cut back, 7 bases at V and 3 bases at J, with 9 bases in the middle. The CDR3 has 12 residues. Written as DNA, the CDR3 is TGTGCCAGCACGTACGGGGACACTGAAGCTTTCTTT. Translating gives CASTYGDTEAFF.

J is TRBJ2-1 and V is TRBV29-1; tentative D call: TRBD2 (6 bases). Trimming removed 1 base at V and 0 bases at J, with 10 bases between. The CDR3 is made up of 15 amino acids. Looked up from germline, CDR1 is SQVTM and CDR2 is ANQGSEA. This CDR3 reads CSVEGDGSSYNEQFF. In DNA, the CDR3 is TGCAGCGTTGAAGGGGACGGGAGCTCCTACAATGAGCAGTTCTTC.